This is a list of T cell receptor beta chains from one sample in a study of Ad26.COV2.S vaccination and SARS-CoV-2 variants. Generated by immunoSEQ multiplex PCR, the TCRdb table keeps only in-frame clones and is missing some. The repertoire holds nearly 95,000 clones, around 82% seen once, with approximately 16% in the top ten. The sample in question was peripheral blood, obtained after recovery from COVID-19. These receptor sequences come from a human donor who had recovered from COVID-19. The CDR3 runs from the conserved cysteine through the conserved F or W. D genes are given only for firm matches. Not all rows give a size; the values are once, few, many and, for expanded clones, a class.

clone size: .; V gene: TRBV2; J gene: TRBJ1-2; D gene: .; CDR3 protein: CASRSGGNNYGYTF; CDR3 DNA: TGTGCCAGCAGGTCCGGGGGCAATAACTATGGCTACACCTTC
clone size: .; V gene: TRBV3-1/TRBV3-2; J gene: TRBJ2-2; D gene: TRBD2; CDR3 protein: CASSQGTSGRGAGELFF; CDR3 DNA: TGTGCCAGCAGCCAAGGGACTAGCGGGAGGGGGGCCGGGGAGCTGTTTTTT
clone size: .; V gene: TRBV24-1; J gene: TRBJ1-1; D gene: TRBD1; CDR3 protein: CATSGTGRNTEAFF; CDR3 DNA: TGTGCCACCAGTGGGACAGGGAGGAACACTGAAGCTTTCTTT
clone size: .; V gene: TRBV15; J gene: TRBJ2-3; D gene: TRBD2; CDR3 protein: CATSSGTSGNTQYF; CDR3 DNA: TGTGCCACCAGCTCAGGGACTAGCGGTAATACGCAGTATTTT
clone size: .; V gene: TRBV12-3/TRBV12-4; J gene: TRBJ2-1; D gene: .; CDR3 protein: CASSSGPNEQFF; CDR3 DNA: TGTGCCAGCAGTTCGGGACCTAATGAGCAGTTCTTC
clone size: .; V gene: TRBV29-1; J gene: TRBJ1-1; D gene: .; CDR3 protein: CSVEGRRMNTEAFF; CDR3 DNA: TGCAGCGTTGAAGGACGGAGAATGAACACTGAAGCTTTCTTT
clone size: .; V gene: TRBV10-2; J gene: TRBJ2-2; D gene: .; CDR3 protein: CASREGGTAPRGGELFF; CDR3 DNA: TGCGCCAGCAGGGAGGGCGGAACGGCACCCCGGGGCGGGGAGCTGTTTTTT
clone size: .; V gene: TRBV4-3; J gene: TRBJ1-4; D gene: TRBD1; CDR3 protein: CASSRGPGQEWAGEKLFF; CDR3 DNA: TGCGCCAGCAGCCGGGGTCCTGGACAGGAGTGGGCCGGTGAAAAACTGTTTTTT
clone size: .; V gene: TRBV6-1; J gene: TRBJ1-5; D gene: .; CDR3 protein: CASSERSNQPQHF; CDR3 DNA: TGTGCCAGCAGTGAACGGAGCAATCAGCCCCAGCATTTT
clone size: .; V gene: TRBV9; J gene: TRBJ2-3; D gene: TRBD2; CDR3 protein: CASSIRLAGGADTQYF; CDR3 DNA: TGTGCCAGCAGCATCCGACTAGCGGGAGGAGCAGATACGCAGTATTTT
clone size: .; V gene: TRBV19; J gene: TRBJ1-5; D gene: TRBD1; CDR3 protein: CASNEQTGRNQPQHF; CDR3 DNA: TGTGCCAGTAACGAACAGACAGGGAGGAATCAGCCCCAGCATTTT
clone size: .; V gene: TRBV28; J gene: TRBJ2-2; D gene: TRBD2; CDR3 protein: CASSFETSGNTGELFF; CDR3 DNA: TGTGCCAGCAGTTTCGAGACTAGCGGGAACACCGGGGAGCTGTTTTTT
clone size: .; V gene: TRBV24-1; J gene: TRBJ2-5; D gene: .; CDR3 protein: CATSDPRKVQETQYF; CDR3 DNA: TGTGCCACCAGTGACCCCCGGAAGGTACAAGAGACCCAGTACTTC
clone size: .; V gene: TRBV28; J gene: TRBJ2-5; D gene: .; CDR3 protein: CASRTRGEIQETQYF; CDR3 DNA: TGTGCCAGCAGAACCCGGGGCGAAATCCAAGAGACCCAGTACTTC
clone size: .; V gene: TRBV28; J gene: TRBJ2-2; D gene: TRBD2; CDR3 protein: CASSHWGLAGGPGELFF; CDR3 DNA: TGTGCCAGCAGCCATTGGGGACTAGCGGGAGGGCCCGGGGAGCTGTTTTTT
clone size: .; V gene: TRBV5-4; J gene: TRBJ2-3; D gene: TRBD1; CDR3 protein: CASSLRQGATDTQYF; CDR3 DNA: TGTGCCAGCAGCTTGAGACAGGGGGCGACAGATACGCAGTATTTT
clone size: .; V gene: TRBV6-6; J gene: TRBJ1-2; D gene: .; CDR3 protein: CASSRRNFNYGYTF; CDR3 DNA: TGTGCCAGCAGTCGACGGAACTTTAACTATGGCTACACCTTC
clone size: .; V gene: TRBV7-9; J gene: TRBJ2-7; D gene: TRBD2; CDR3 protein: CASSPGGLAVYEQYF; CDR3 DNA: TGTGCCAGCAGCCCGGGTGGACTAGCGGTCTACGAGCAGTACTTC
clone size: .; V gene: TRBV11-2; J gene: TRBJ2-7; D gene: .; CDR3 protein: CASSLVGEQYF; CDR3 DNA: TGTGCCAGCAGCTTAGTGGGCGAGCAGTACTTC
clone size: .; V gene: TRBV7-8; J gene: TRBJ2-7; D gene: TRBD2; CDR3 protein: CASSVRAGLAGAARNEQYF; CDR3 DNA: TGTGCCAGCAGCGTCCGCGCGGGACTAGCGGGAGCAGCTAGGAACGAGCAGTACTTC
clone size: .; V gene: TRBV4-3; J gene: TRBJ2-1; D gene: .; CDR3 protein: CASSQAIGLGGIF; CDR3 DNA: TGCGCCAGCAGCCAAGCCATAGGGCTAGGCGGGATCTTC
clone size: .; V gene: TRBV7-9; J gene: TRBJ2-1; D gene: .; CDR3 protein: CASSSFIGGTPYNEQFF; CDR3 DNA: TGTGCCAGCAGCTCGTTTATCGGCGGGACCCCCTACAATGAGCAGTTCTTC
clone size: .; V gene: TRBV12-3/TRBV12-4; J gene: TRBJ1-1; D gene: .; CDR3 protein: CASSLRDEAFF; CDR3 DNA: TGTGCCAGCAGTTTAAGGGACGAAGCTTTCTTT
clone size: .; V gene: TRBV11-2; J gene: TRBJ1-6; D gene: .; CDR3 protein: CASSLRRQASWSPLHF; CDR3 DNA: TGTGCCAGCAGCTTAAGGAGACAGGCGAGTTGGTCACCCCTCCACTTT
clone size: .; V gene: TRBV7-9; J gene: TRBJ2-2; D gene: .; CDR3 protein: CALPEPGRSSTGELFF; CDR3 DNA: TGTGCGTTACCCGAACCGGGACGGAGTAGCACCGGGGAGCTGTTTTTT
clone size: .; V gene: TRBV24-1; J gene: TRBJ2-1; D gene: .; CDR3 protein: CATSETLGDSYNEQFF; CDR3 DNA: TGTGCCACCAGTGAGACCCTCGGGGATTCCTACAATGAGCAGTTCTTC
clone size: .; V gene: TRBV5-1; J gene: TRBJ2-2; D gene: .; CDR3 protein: CASSLVEEKNTGELFF; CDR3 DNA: TGCGCCAGCAGCTTGGTCGAAGAGAAGAACACCGGGGAGCTGTTTTTT
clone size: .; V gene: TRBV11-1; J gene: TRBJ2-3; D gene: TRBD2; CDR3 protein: CASSLIAGGTDTQYF; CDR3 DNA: TGTGCCAGCAGCCTCATAGCGGGAGGGACAGATACGCAGTATTTT
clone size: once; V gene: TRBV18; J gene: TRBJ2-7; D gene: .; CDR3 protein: CASSPSTQGIWKYF; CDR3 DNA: TGTGCCAGCTCACCAAGTACTCAGGGAATTTGGAAGTACTTC
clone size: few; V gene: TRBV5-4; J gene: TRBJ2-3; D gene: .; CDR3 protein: CASSPMGDLDTQYF; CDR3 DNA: TGTGCCAGCAGCCCAATGGGGGATCTGGATACGCAGTATTTT
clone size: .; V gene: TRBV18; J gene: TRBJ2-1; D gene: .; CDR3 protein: CASSPGMEQNNEQFF; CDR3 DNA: TGTGCCAGCTCACCAGGGATGGAGCAAAACAATGAGCAGTTCTTC
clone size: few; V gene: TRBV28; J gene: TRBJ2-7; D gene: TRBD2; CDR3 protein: CASQPEPGQDPSGRNYEQYF; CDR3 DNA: TGTGCCAGCCAGCCTGAGCCGGGACAGGATCCTAGCGGGAGAAATTACGAGCAGTACTTC
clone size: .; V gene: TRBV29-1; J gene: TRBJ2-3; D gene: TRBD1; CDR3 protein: CSVDRPDRGPTDTQYF; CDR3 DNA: TGCAGCGTTGACCGCCCGGACAGGGGGCCCACAGATACGCAGTATTTT
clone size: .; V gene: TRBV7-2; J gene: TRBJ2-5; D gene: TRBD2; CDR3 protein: CASTRGLAGGGAETQYF; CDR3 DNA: TGTGCCAGCACCCGGGGACTAGCGGGAGGAGGGGCAGAGACCCAGTACTTC
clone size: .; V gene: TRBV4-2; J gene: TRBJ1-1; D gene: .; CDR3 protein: CASSLTQLNTEAFF; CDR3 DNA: TGTGCCAGCAGCCTCACTCAACTGAACACTGAAGCTTTCTTT
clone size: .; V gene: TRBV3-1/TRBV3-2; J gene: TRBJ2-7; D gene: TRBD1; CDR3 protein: CASSQRQGYEQYF; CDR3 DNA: TGTGCCAGCAGCCAAAGACAGGGCTACGAGCAGTACTTC
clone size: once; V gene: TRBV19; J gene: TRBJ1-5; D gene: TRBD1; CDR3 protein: CASSIQGDGNQPQHF; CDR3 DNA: TGTGCCAGTAGTATACAGGGGGACGGCAATCAGCCCCAGCATTTT
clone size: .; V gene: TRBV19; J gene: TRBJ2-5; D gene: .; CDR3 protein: CASSMGSQETQYF; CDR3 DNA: TGTGCCAGTAGTATGGGGTCACAAGAGACCCAGTACTTC